The next 19 T cell receptor beta chains were all read from a single sample in a study of blood T cell repertoires in COVID-19. The method was immunoSEQ multiplex PCR; TCRdb's version includes in-frame clones alone and lacks a portion of them. The repertoire holds about 140,000 clones, with around 83% as singletons. The sequenced sample consisted of peripheral blood. These receptors all come from a woman of 80 years or more with acute or convalescent COVID-19.

This clone was picked up a small number of times. The chain uses TRBV28 and TRBJ1-2; 9 nucleotides agree with TRBD1. The germline gives CDR1 MDHEN, CDR2 SYDVKM. J was trimmed by 7 bases and V by 3 bases; bases with no gene match: 15. The CDR3 is 17 residues long. CDR3 protein: CASSFHMTGTGWGGYTF. DNA of the CDR3: TGTGCCAGCAGTTTTCACATGACCGGGACAGGGTGGGGTGGCTACACCTTC.

V gene TRBV28 combines with J gene TRBJ1-5, with 7 bases fitting TRBD1. Looked up from germline, CDR1 is MDHEN and CDR2 is SYDVKM. This CDR3 spans 17 amino acids. V trimming: 7 bases; J trimming: 4 bases; junction bases outside the gene matches: 16. The CDR3 nucleotides read TGTGCCAGCACCCCCTATGGAGGGGACAGAGAAAATCAGCCCCAGCATTTT. This gives the protein CASTPYGGDRENQPQHF.

The CDR3 DNA follows: TGTGCCAGCAGCTTAGCGCTAAGTAGCAATGAGCAGTTCTTC. This codes for CASSLALSSNEQFF. The chain links TRBV7-2 to TRBJ2-1; D is unclear. The CDR3 is 14 amino acids. Trimming took off 0 bases at V and 6 bases at J, with 9 bases between the two ends. CDR1 and CDR2 from the germline V gene are SGHTA and FQGNSA.

The chain combines TRBV19 with TRBJ2-7; TRBD2 is a possible D gene (5 bases). CDR3 length: 13 residues. Germline V lookup: CDR1 LNHDA, CDR2 SQIVND (reference sequence). V was cut by 2 bases and J by 3 bases, with 8 bases left in between. This CDR3 is CASSITGVYEQYF. CDR3 coding DNA: TGTGCCAGTAGTATAACCGGGGTCTACGAGCAGTACTTC.

As concerns this clone: This may be a read error: a much more frequent sequence differs by one nucleotide. The V and J genes are TRBV4-1 and TRBJ2-7; a possible D gene is TRBD2 (5 bases). The CDR3 spans 15 residues. The germline gives CDR1 MGHRA, CDR2 YSYEKL. The CDR3 loop is CARSRPLARFYEQYF. In DNA, the CDR3 is TGCGCCCGCAGCCGCCCCCTAGCCCGCTTCTACGAGCAGTACTTC.

V is TRBV2 and J is TRBJ1-3, with TRBD1 as a possible D gene (5 bases). V lost 6 bases and J lost 5, with 17 bases in between. This CDR3 contains 15 residues. Germline V gives CDR1 SNHLY, CDR2 FYNNEI. The CDR3 is CASSSARVVRNTIYF. CDR3 in DNA: TGTGCCAGCAGCTCGGCCAGGGTGGTTAGAAACACCATATATTTT.

This chain joins TRBV27 and TRBJ2-7, with D perhaps TRBD2 (5 bases). The CDR3 loop spans 14 amino acids. V lost 2 bases to trimming and J lost 5 bases, with 13 bases between them. Germline loops: CDR1 MNHEY, CDR2 SMNVEV (reference sequence). CDR3 region: CASSLEGTFNEQYF. The CDR3 nucleotides are TGTGCCAGCAGTTTAGAGGGTACGTTTAACGAGCAGTACTTC.

The chain carries TRBV7-3 and TRBJ2-6; no definite D call. Germline V gene data show CDR1 as SGHTA and CDR2 as FQGTGA. Trimming removed 1 base from V and 0 bases from J, with 7 bases in between. The CDR3 has 16 amino acids. CDR3 residues: CASSLSVNSGANVLTF. CDR3 DNA: TGTGCCAGCAGCTTAAGTGTCAACTCTGGGGCCAACGTCCTGACTTTC.

The chain links TRBV4-2 to TRBJ2-7; D may be TRBD2 (5 bases). The CDR3 covers 17 residues. CDR1 LGHNA and CDR2 YNFKEQ come from the germline V gene. The V end lost 0 bases, the J end lost 0 bases, and 15 bases lay between the germline ends. This CDR3 is CASSQDEVMGSSYEQYF. The CDR3 bases are TGTGCCAGCAGCCAAGATGAGGTGATGGGGAGCTCCTACGAGCAGTACTTC.

The J gene is TRBJ2-3, the V gene TRBV18, with TRBD2 matching over 10 bases. CDR1 and CDR2 (germline): KGHSH, LQKENI. This CDR3 is 14 amino acids long. Losses at the gene ends were 3 bases for V and 4 bases for J; bases not matched to a gene: 1. The DNA for the CDR3 is TGTGCCAGCTCACCCGGACTAGCGGCAGATACGCAGTATTTT. It codes for CASSPGLAADTQYF.

V gene TRBV12-3 or TRBV12-4 combines with J gene TRBJ1-5; a weak D match, TRBD1 (5 bases). Trimming removed 5 bases from V and 4 bases from J, with 9 bases in between. This CDR3 is 13 amino acids long. This chain's CDR3 is CASSPGGNQPQHF. The CDR3 DNA reads as TGTGCCAGCAGTCCTGGGGGGAATCAGCCCCAGCATTTT.

The chain recombines TRBV7-2 with TRBJ1-5; possible D gene TRBD1, 5 bases. The CDR3 is made up of 16 amino acids. Germline CDR1 reads SGHTA; CDR2 reads FQGNSA. Trimming took off 2 bases at V and 4 bases at J, with 15 bases between the two ends. CDR3: CASSLQVAGRNQPQHF. Written as DNA, the CDR3 is TGTGCCAGCAGCTTACAGGTGGCAGGGAGGAATCAGCCCCAGCATTTT. The whole variable domain, remainder taken from reference TRBV7-2 and TRBJ1-5, is GAGVSQSPSNKVTEKGKDVELRCDPISGHTALYWYRQSLGQGLEFLIYFQGNSAPDKSGLPSDRFSAERTGGSVSTLTIQRTQQEDSAVYLCASSLQVAGRNQPQHFGDGTRLSIL.

The chain employs TRBV18 and TRBJ1-2; unclear D gene. Germline V gene sequence: CDR1 KGHSH, CDR2 LQKENI. V lost 0 bases, J lost 5 bases, and 13 bases lay in between. This CDR3 has 15 residues. The CDR3 DNA follows: TGTGCCAGCTCACCACCGTCCGAACGGAGATATGGCTACACCTTC. The encoded protein is CASSPPSERRYGYTF.

The V call is TRBV28, the J call TRBJ2-7, with TRBD2 as a possible D gene (5 bases). Germline assignment: CDR1 MDHEN and CDR2 SYDVKM. The CDR3 runs 15 residues. V was pared by 3 bases and J by 0 bases, with 12 bases between. CDR3 nucleotides: TGTGCCAGCAGTTTCCCGCCGGGGAGCTCCTACGAGCAGTACTTC. The encoded protein is CASSFPPGSSYEQYF.

This clone was counted a single time. This sequence joins TRBV24-1 and TRBJ1-1, with D possibly TRBD1 on 5 matching bases. V gave up 8 bases and J gave up 6 bases, with 15 bases separating them. Germline V gives CDR1 KGHDR, CDR2 SFDVKD. The CDR3 sequence is 13 residues long. CDR3 sequence (DNA): TGTGCCACCAAACACGGGGGGAAGTCTGAAGCTTTCTTT. Translation gives CATKHGGKSEAFF.

CDR3 sequence reads: CASSQASPPGTLGELFF. The CDR3 coding sequence is TGCGCCAGCAGCCAAGCGAGCCCCCCGGGGACTCTCGGGGAGCTGTTTTTT. The J gene is TRBJ2-2, the V gene TRBV4-1; a possible D gene is TRBD2 (6 bases). The CDR3 extends over 17 amino acids. CDR1 and CDR2 from the germline V gene are MGHRA and YSYEKL. The V gene lost 1 base and the J gene lost 7 bases, with 19 bases spanning the gap.

The rearrangement joins TRBV27 to TRBJ2-7, with 9 positions matching TRBD2. The ends lost 1 base at V and 3 bases at J; junction bases unmatched: 4. The germline V gene encodes CDR1 MNHEY and CDR2 SMNVEV (reference sequence). This CDR3 spans 15 amino acids. The CDR3 is CASSLWREGHYEQYF. The CDR3 nucleotides read TGTGCCAGCAGTTTATGGCGGGAGGGCCACTACGAGCAGTACTTC.

In DNA form, the CDR3 reads TGTGCCAGCGTGACTAGCGGCACAGATACGCAGTATTTT. Its protein is CASVTSGTDTQYF. V usage is TRBV28 and J usage is TRBJ2-3, with 8 bases lining up with TRBD2. The CDR3 loop spans 13 amino acids. Germline lookup yields CDR1 MDHEN and CDR2 SYDVKM. J was trimmed by 1 base and V by 8 bases; bases with no gene match: 2.

The chain couples TRBV20-1 to TRBJ1-2; D call uncertain. This CDR3 is 11 amino acids long. Germline V gene data show CDR1 as DFQATT and CDR2 as SNEGSKA (reference sequence). The ends were cut back, 7 bases at V and 2 bases at J, with 8 bases in the middle. The CDR3 bases are TGCAGTGTCACCGGGAACTATGGCTACACCTTC. Amino acid sequence: CSVTGNYGYTF.